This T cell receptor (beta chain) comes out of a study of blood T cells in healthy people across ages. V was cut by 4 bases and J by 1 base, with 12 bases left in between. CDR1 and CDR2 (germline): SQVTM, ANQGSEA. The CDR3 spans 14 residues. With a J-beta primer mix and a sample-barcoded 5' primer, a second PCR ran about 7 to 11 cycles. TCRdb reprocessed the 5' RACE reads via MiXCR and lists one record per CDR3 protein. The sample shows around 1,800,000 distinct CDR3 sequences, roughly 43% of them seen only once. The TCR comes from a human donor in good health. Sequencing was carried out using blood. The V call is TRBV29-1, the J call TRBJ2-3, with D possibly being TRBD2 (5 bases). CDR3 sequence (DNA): TGCAGCGTTGTTAGGGAGATGGGCACAGATACGCAGTATTTT. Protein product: CSVVREMGTDTQYF.